Shown below are 12 T cell receptor beta chains from a single sample sequenced in a study of shared clonotypes between healthy human individuals (dated by TCRdb to about 2020). Receptor amplification or capture employed the immunoSEQ multiplex PCR assay. Drawn from immuneACCESS, this table holds only the in-frame rearrangements with V and J called that TCRdb kept. Clones are partly lost; checked studies trace under half to an unresolved V gene and leave the rest unexplained. This sample is represented by roughly 2,000,000 clones; about 95% of them were singletons. The top ten clonotypes cover 0.9% to 1.5% of the sample. For the CD8 naive samples, CD45RO-negative cells were positively selected for CCR7, yielding a CD45RA+CCR7+ population from which TemRA cells were excluded. The sequenced sample was naive CD8+ T cells sorted from blood. In the paper's terms, the cell subset or site label means: CD45RA+CCR7+. These receptors were collected from a man between 18 and 29 years old in good health.

The rearrangement joins TRBV2 to TRBJ2-7; 9 positions match TRBD2. The CDR3 length is 15 residues. The V gene's germline CDR1 is SNHLY and CDR2 FYNNEI. V lost 3 bases, J lost 7 bases, and 10 bases stayed unmatched. The CDR3 spells CASSEGGLAGPEQYF. In DNA form, the CDR3 reads TGTGCCAGCAGTGAGGGTGGTCTAGCGGGACCTGAGCAGTACTTC.

The chain couples TRBV27 to TRBJ2-1, with 7 bases identical to TRBD2. The CDR3 length is 14 residues. Germline CDR1 is MNHEY and CDR2 is SMNVEV (reference sequence). With V trimmed by 8 bases and J by 9 bases, 13 bases remained unmatched. CDR3 in amino acids: CASRLGGSLGEQFF. The CDR3 nucleotides read TGTGCCAGCCGTCTCGGCGGGAGCCTCGGTGAGCAGTTCTTC.

The J gene is TRBJ1-5, the V gene TRBV2; D is unclear. This CDR3 spans 16 amino acids. Trimming cost V 3 bases and J 0 bases, with 12 bases left between them. Germline loops: CDR1 SNHLY, CDR2 FYNNEI. The CDR3 region is CASSEASILSNQPQHF. CDR3 DNA sequence: TGTGCCAGCAGTGAGGCAAGCATCCTTAGCAATCAGCCCCAGCATTTT.

The J gene is TRBJ2-7, the V gene TRBV4-3; TRBD2 is a possible D gene (6 bases). The CDR3 contains 14 residues. Looked up from germline, CDR1 is LGHNA and CDR2 is YSLEER. V dropped 5 bases and J dropped 3 bases, with 14 bases sitting between them. The CDR3 spells CASSLYTEGYEQYF. The CDR3 DNA reads TGCGCCAGCAGCTTATACACGGAGGGCTACGAGCAGTACTTC.

The chain joins TRBV7-9 to TRBJ2-2; no firm D call. The CDR3 runs 16 residues. Germline CDR1 SEHNR, CDR2 FQNEAQ (reference sequence). V was trimmed by 3 bases and J by 4 bases, leaving 15 bases between them. CDR3 region: CASSFEWAPGTGELFF. Here the CDR3 DNA reads TGTGCCAGCAGCTTTGAGTGGGCGCCGGGCACCGGGGAGCTGTTTTTT.

V usage is TRBV4-1 and J usage is TRBJ1-3; D is perhaps TRBD1 (6 bases). CDR3 size: 15 residues. The V end was cut by 1 base, the J end by 3 bases, with 10 bases between. Germline CDR1 is MGHRA and CDR2 is YSYEKL. The CDR3 nucleotides are TGCGCCAGCAGCCAAGGGGGACAAATTGGAAACACCATATATTTT. This codes for CASSQGGQIGNTIYF.

The rearrangement uses TRBV14 and TRBJ1-2; D call uncertain. CDR1 is SGHDN, CDR2 FVKESK, per germline. V was clipped by 0 bases and J by 4 bases, with 9 bases between them. The CDR3 has 14 amino acids. The CDR3 DNA follows: TGTGCCAGCAGCCAAGACCCGGGTATCTATGGCTACACCTTC. Encoded protein: CASSQDPGIYGYTF.

This clone has just one count. The chain couples TRBV7-9 to TRBJ2-5, with TRBD1 matching 11 bases. V lost 5 bases, J lost 1 base, and 6 bases stayed unmatched. The CDR3 runs 16 residues. Germline V CDR1 and CDR2: SEHNR, FQNEAQ (reference sequence). Written as DNA, the CDR3 is TGTGCCAGCAGCACCGGACAGGGGGCGATCCAAGAGACCCAGTACTTC. Translation gives CASSTGQGAIQETQYF.

This chain joins TRBV13 and TRBJ2-5; 9 bases align to TRBD2. The CDR3 runs to 18 residues. Germline-derived CDR1 and CDR2 are PRHDT and FYEKMQ (reference sequence). V gave up 5 bases and J gave up 0 bases; unmatched junction bases: 13. Here the CDR3 DNA reads TGTGCCAGCAGCCTCGGAGTAGCGGGGGACCGGTACCAAGAGACCCAGTACTTC. Amino acid sequence: CASSLGVAGDRYQETQYF.

Turning to this clone: Additional DNA sequences in this sample encode the identical CDR3. The J gene is TRBJ2-7, the V gene TRBV7-8; D is possibly TRBD1 (6 bases). This CDR3 comprises 14 residues. The ends were cut back, 1 base at V and 0 bases at J, with 7 bases in the middle. Germline CDR1 reads SGHVS; CDR2 reads FQNEAQ. DNA of the CDR3: TGTGCCAGCAGCTTAGTGGGGGCCTCCTACGAGCAGTACTTC. Translation gives CASSLVGASYEQYF.

The rearrangement uses TRBV19 and TRBJ1-2; no clear D gene. Trimming cost V 2 bases and J 6 bases, with 16 bases left between them. Germline V CDR1 and CDR2: LNHDA, SQIVND (reference sequence). The CDR3 has 15 residues. CDR3 protein: CASSILDGSRNGYTF. CDR3 nucleotide sequence: TGTGCCAGTAGTATACTAGATGGAAGCAGGAATGGCTACACCTTC.

On this clone itself: The identical CDR3 is also encoded by other nucleotide sequences in the sample. The chain has TRBV5-1 and TRBJ2-1; 11 nucleotides agree with TRBD2. The CDR3 is 18 amino acids. Germline V CDR1 and CDR2: SGHRS, YFSETQ. V was clipped by 0 bases and J by 0 bases; unmatched bases: 5. CDR3 loop: CASSLGTSGLSSYNEQFF. For the CDR3, the DNA is TGCGCCAGCAGCTTGGGGACTAGCGGGTTGAGCTCCTACAATGAGCAGTTCTTC.